Detailed here is one T cell receptor (beta chain). What this receptor recognizes is not known. No base-level quality is on record; no much larger clone is a single base apart. The data were obtained in a study of shared clonotypes between healthy human individuals (dated by TCRdb to 2019 to 2021). As for the study more broadly: A few men and a couple of women, aged 18 to 49 years, made up the cohort. Per donor, leukapheresis produced somewhere between about 0.9 and 9.5 billion PBMCs. To increase sequencing depth and limit assay-specific biases, TCR repertoire library preparation and sequencing were carried out by different laboratories using diverse techniques. For each donor, CD4 naive and CD4 memory were each run on three plates, CD8 naive on two plates, and CD8 memory on one plate. To estimate repertoire size and how much clonotypes are shared between individuals, the study performed deep sequencing of blood TCR repertoires from five healthy adults. What the authors observed across the whole study: Even with the large sequencing depth, rarefaction of the sorted-subset datasets indicated that sequencing was incomplete. Across several donors, around 5% of naive CD4, approximately 3.6% of naive CD8, 2% to 2.5% of memory CD4, and 0.4% of memory CD8 clonotypes were shared. Higher generation probabilities were observed for clonotypes shared by all four sorted-subset donors than for non-shared clonotypes. Sampling was limited to blood, and TCR repertoires in tissue likely differ from TCR repertoires in blood. Estimated clonotype richness was generally larger for naive than for memory subsets. Pairwise subsampling indicated that sequencing depth was expected to affect the degree of clonotype sharing among donors. Because the study included a small number of donors, the genetic and exposure-history diversity represented was limited.

TCR CDR3 regions were amplified from genomic DNA by multiplex PCR using the deep immunoSEQ assay. Extracted genomic DNA from each cell subset was spread evenly across all wells of several immunoSEQ 96-well plates, with each plate serving as a replicate. Each replicate PCR for sorted subsets received about 210 ng genomic DNA, equal to about 30,000 T cell genomes. Purified libraries were measured with a Qubit 3.0 fluorometer, size-checked on a Bioanalyzer 2100, and measured again with the KAPA Library Quantification kit. Each immunoSEQ 96-well plate was sequenced on its own single-read 150-cycle Illumina NextSeq 550 flow cell. The paper's processing steps were these. Because the immunoSEQ output included only junctional sequences and no quality scores, the filtering could not be the same as the filtering used for full-length reads. To assign V/J genes and CDR3, sequences were annotated against IMGT germline references using PyIR, a Python wrapper for IgBLAST v1.9. Reads were filtered out if the reads had weak V/J assignments (E-value above 1e-6), no CDR3, stop codons, out-of-frame junctions, or ambiguous translated residues. V3J clonotypes were defined as sequences sharing the same inferred V gene, J gene, and CDR3 amino acid sequence. Percentage overlap between repertoires was calculated by dividing the number of shared unique clonotypes by the size of the smaller repertoire. Three approaches were used to assess repertoire richness: RTK rarefaction, the Chao1 estimator, and Recon v2.1 estimates of unobserved clonotypes. OLGA was used to compute generation probabilities for all TCRbeta clonotypes that the gDNA method yielded from a few donors. TCRdb took over this immuneACCESS table, retaining in-frame rearrangements with V and J assigned. Such tables are incomplete; in checked studies, under half of the missing clones stem from an unresolved V gene, and the remainder is unexplained. The V and J calls and clone size were taken over from that table, and D and trimming were inferred from the DNA. The sample yields 2 million to 3 million clones; 80% to 95% were counted once. About 0.38% of the sample rests with the top ten.

The donors were healthy, HIV-negative adults with no recently reported acute infections or vaccinations. Every donor was a Caucasian adult residing in Nashville, Tennessee, USA. CD4+ T cells were enriched by magnetic negative selection; naive cells were then positively selected on CD45RA, and the negative fraction formed the memory subset. After blood collection by leukapheresis, PBMCs were isolated using Ficoll-Histopaque density gradient centrifugation and then cryopreserved in the vapor phase of liquid nitrogen. Analytical flow cytometry was used to check the purity and quantity of every magnetically sorted T cell population. From each sorted fraction, genomic DNA was isolated and quantified by UV absorbance on a Nanodrop 2000c. Via the germline V gene, CDR1 is SGHVS and CDR2 FNYEAQ. After removal of 9 bases from V and 7 bases from J, the junction retains 0 bases not matched to a gene. From the cysteine up to the phenylalanine, the CDR3 has a length of 11 residues. Of all the DNA, just the CDR3 is kept, 33 bases in frame from base 1.

Sequencing input: naive CD4+ T cells from PBMCs. The cell subset or site label for this specimen denotes: CD45RA+ positively selected. The chain employs TRBV7-6 and TRBJ2-7; 13 central nucleotides agree with TRBD2. The sequence was collected from a man younger than 35 in good health. Some clones in this sample may be carry-over from other donors' samples. CDR3 protein: CARLAGGEQYF. The bases are TGTGCCAGACTAGCGGGAGGGGAGCAGTACTTC.